This T cell receptor (beta chain) is from a study of blood T cell repertoires in COVID-19. Study in general: Researchers got acute and convalescent COVID-19 samples from the United States, Italy and Spain. PBMCs, B-cell-depleted T cells, or T cells were the source of the cDNA or gDNA that made up the material.

The Seattle patients, enrolled during active infection, were followed longitudinally. Method: immunoSEQ multiplex PCR; TCRdb's copy keeps in-frame clones and lacks some. The table has tens of thousands of clones, under 90% seen once. Germline CDR1 and CDR2: SGHNT and YYREEE (reference sequence). Deletions cut 0 bases from V and 0 bases from J, with 3 bases between. The CDR3 has 14 residues. Sequenced sample: peripheral blood. V is TRBV5-4 and J is TRBJ1-4; D is undetermined. The source of this sequence is a woman older than 75 with COVID-19, enrolled during active disease. The CDR3 here is CASSLGATNEKLFF. CDR3 bases: TGTGCCAGCAGCTTGGGCGCAACTAATGAAAAACTGTTTTTT.